Listed below are T cell receptor beta chains from one sample, sequenced in a study of T cell responses to AZD1222 COVID-19 vaccine. Some clones are missing from TCRdb's copy, which holds only in-frame ones; the method was immunoSEQ multiplex PCR. The sample shows roughly 120,000 clones, about nine tenths of them seen only once. Sequenced here: peripheral blood, sampled 28 days after the second AZD1222 dose. The receptors were gathered from an adult who received the AZD1222 COVID-19 vaccine. CDR3s include the opening cysteine and the closing phenylalanine or tryptophan. A D gene is named only where the DNA matches it firmly. Rows give clone size only sometimes, using once, few, many, or a class for an expanded clone.

J gene	clone size	CDR3 length	D gene	V gene	CDR3 DNA	CDR3 protein
TRBJ2-1	few	14	TRBD1	TRBV5-1	TGCGCCAGCAGCTGGACAGGGCCCTACAATGAGCAGTTCTTC	CASSWTGPYNEQFF
TRBJ1-3	-	14	-	TRBV5-1	TGCGCCAGCAGCCGGGACCCTAGGGGAAACACCATATATTTT	CASSRDPRGNTIYF
TRBJ1-4	-	15	-	TRBV15	TGTGCCACCAGCTCCGGGGGGTCGGCTAATGAAAAACTGTTTTTT	CATSSGGSANEKLFF
TRBJ1-3	-	12	-	TRBV2	TGTGCCAGCAGTGTTGATGGAAACACCATATATTTT	CASSVDGNTIYF
TRBJ1-6	-	13	-	TRBV7-2	TGTGCCAGCAGCTTATTTAGAAATTCACCCCTCCACTTT	CASSLFRNSPLHF
TRBJ2-7	-	14	TRBD2	TRBV6-5	TGTGCCAGCAGGCCGACTAGCGACTCCTACGAGCAGTACTTC	CASRPTSDSYEQYF
TRBJ1-6	-	18	-	TRBV15	TGTGCCACCAGCAGAGACCAATTCCAGTCCGCCTATAATTCACCCCTCCACTTT	CATSRDQFQSAYNSPLHF
TRBJ2-5	-	16	-	TRBV12-2	TGTGCAAGTCGCTGCCGGACAGGGCGAAAGTTCGGGACCCAGTACTTC	CASRCRTGRKFGTQYF
TRBJ2-2	-	19	-	TRBV27	TGTGCCAGCAGTTTATCGTCGATACAAGGGGACACGAACACCGGGGAGCTGTTTTTT	CASSLSSIQGDTNTGELFF
TRBJ1-5	once	13	TRBD1	TRBV20-1	TGCAGTGCTATTGACAGGGGCAATCAGCCCCAGCATTTT	CSAIDRGNQPQHF
TRBJ2-5	-	11	-	TRBV7-2	TGTGCCAGCAGCTTATTGGAGACCCAGTACTTC	CASSLLETQYF
TRBJ2-1	-	15	-	TRBV5-1	TGCGCCAGCAGCTTGGCCCCAATAGGGGTCAATGAGCAGTTCTTC	CASSLAPIGVNEQFF
TRBJ1-2	-	14	-	TRBV7-2	TGTGCCAGCAGGAGGGAAGGATCTAACTATGGCTACACCTTC	CASRREGSNYGYTF
TRBJ1-1	-	12	-	TRBV5-1	TGCGCCAGCAGCTTATACGGGACTGAAGCTTTCTTT	CASSLYGTEAFF
TRBJ1-5	-	14	-	TRBV10-3	TGTGCCACCTGGGGCCAGGTTAGCAATCAGCCCCAGCATTTT	CATWGQVSNQPQHF
TRBJ1-1	-	17	-	TRBV28	TGTGCCAGCAGTTTATTCTTCGGGGTCGGCTGGAACACTGAAGCTTTCTTT	CASSLFFGVGWNTEAFF
TRBJ2-3	-	13	TRBD1	TRBV6-6	TGTGCCAGCGGACAGGGTTGGACAGATACGCAGTATTTT	CASGQGWTDTQYF
TRBJ1-3	-	15	-	TRBV5-8	TGTGCCAGCAGCTTGGCGCAGTACTCTGGAAACACCATATATTTT	CASSLAQYSGNTIYF
TRBJ1-2	-	14	TRBD1	TRBV6-5	TGTGCCAGCAGATCGGGACAGCGTAACTATGGCTACACCTTC	CASRSGQRNYGYTF
TRBJ1-2	-	12	-	TRBV10-3	TGTGCCATCAGTGGCGGTAACTATGGCTACACCTTC	CAISGGNYGYTF
TRBJ1-1	-	11	-	TRBV3-1/TRBV3-2	TGTGCCAGCAGCGCGACCGAGGGGGCTTTCTTT	CASSATEGAFF
TRBJ1-5	-	15	-	TRBV19	TGTGCCAGTAGCAAACCGGGAGGAGGAAATCAGCCCCAGCATTTT	CASSKPGGGNQPQHF
TRBJ2-7	-	15	-	TRBV4-3	TGCGCCAGCAGCCAAGGCTACAGGGTTCCCTACGAGCAGTACTTC	CASSQGYRVPYEQYF
TRBJ2-3	once	13	-	TRBV5-1	TGCGCCAGCAGCTTGGGAAATACAGATACGCAGTATTTT	CASSLGNTDTQYF
TRBJ2-1	-	14	-	TRBV3-1/TRBV3-2	TGTGCCAGCAGCCCGTTAGGAACACCCCTGTGGGAGTTCTTC	CASSPLGTPLWEFF
TRBJ1-5	-	12	-	TRBV23-1	TGCGCCAGCAGTCTTCGTTCGACTGGCCAGCATTTT	CASSLRSTGQHF
TRBJ1-6	-	14	-	TRBV6-2/TRBV6-3	TGTGCCAGCAGTTATGGGACGGAGAATTCACCCCTCCACTTT	CASSYGTENSPLHF
TRBJ1-5	-	12	-	TRBV5-6	TGTGCCAGCAGCTGGTATAATCAGCCCCAGCATTTT	CASSWYNQPQHF
TRBJ1-6	-	15	-	TRBV4-1	TGCGCCAGCAGCCAAGAGCAGATAATTAATTCACCCCTCCACTTT	CASSQEQIINSPLHF
TRBJ2-1	-	16	TRBD2	TRBV27	TGTGCCAGCAGCTACGTGACTAGCGGGGGTTCAGGTGAGCAGTTCTTC	CASSYVTSGGSGEQFF
TRBJ2-3	-	14	-	TRBV19	TGTGCCAGTAGTACTGGCCCGGGGACAGATACGCAGTATTTT	CASSTGPGTDTQYF
TRBJ2-4	-	16	-	TRBV19	TGTGCCAGTAGCCCTATCAGGAGGGAAGACCAAAACATTCAGTACTTC	CASSPIRREDQNIQYF
TRBJ2-1	-	14	-	TRBV9	TGTGCCAGCAGCGTAAATGAAGGGACTGGTGAGCAGTTCTTC	CASSVNEGTGEQFF
TRBJ1-4	-	13	-	TRBV4-2	TGTGCCAGCAGCCAAGGGCAGGTCGAAAAACTGTTTTTT	CASSQGQVEKLFF
TRBJ2-6	-	17	-	TRBV5-4	TGTGCCAGCAGCCCCCGGGGCGGCAACTCTGGGGCCAACGTCCTGACTTTC	CASSPRGGNSGANVLTF
TRBJ1-2	once	14	TRBD1	TRBV6-5	TGTGCCAGCGGCCGGGACAGGGGTTTGAGCGGCTACACCTTC	CASGRDRGLSGYTF
TRBJ2-3	-	17	TRBD2	TRBV2	TGTGCCAGCAGTTCCCCGGGGGTAGCGGGCAACACAGATACGCAGTATTTT	CASSSPGVAGNTDTQYF
TRBJ2-1	-	14	TRBD2	TRBV10-3	TGTGCCACGAGGACTAGCGGGGCCGACAATGAGCAGTTCTTC	CATRTSGADNEQFF
TRBJ1-5	-	14	-	TRBV28	TGTGCCAGCAGTTTGGGTCAGTACAATCAGCCCCAGCATTTT	CASSLGQYNQPQHF
TRBJ1-2	-	14	-	TRBV10-3	TGTGCCATCACCGAGAGTGACAGATACTATGGCTACACCTTC	CAITESDRYYGYTF
TRBJ2-3	-	15	TRBD1	TRBV28	TGTGCCAGCAGTCCACCGGGACAGGGTTCAGATACGCAGTATTTT	CASSPPGQGSDTQYF
TRBJ1-5	-	16	-	TRBV4-1	TGCGCCAGCAGCCAAGAGGGGGGAAGTAGCAATCAGCCCCAGCATTTT	CASSQEGGSSNQPQHF
TRBJ1-3	-	15	-	TRBV7-2	TGTGCCAGCAGCTTAGATCCAGGCTCTGGAAACACCATATATTTT	CASSLDPGSGNTIYF
TRBJ1-6	-	15	TRBD1	TRBV7-2	TGTGCCAGCAGTCTCTGGGACAGTTATAATTCACCCCTCCACTTT	CASSLWDSYNSPLHF
TRBJ2-7	-	16	-	TRBV5-8	TGTGCCAGCAGCTTACCGCAGGGCCCGTTGCGGGGCGAGCAGTACTTC	CASSLPQGPLRGEQYF
TRBJ2-1	-	12	-	TRBV12-3/TRBV12-4	TGTGCCAGCAGTTTAGTGCACGATGAGCAGTTCTTC	CASSLVHDEQFF
TRBJ2-5	once	14	TRBD2	TRBV28	TGTGCCAGCAGTTTATCCTGGACTAGAGAGACCCAGTACTTC	CASSLSWTRETQYF
TRBJ1-6	few	18	-	TRBV7-9	TGTGCCAGCAGCTTAGAGAGGCCGGGGGTCGGCTATAATTCACCCCTCCACTTT	CASSLERPGVGYNSPLHF
TRBJ1-1	-	13	-	TRBV4-3	TGCGCCAGCACCGGACTCGGGGACACTGAAGCTTTCTTT	CASTGLGDTEAFF